These 2 T cell receptor beta chains came from one sample sequenced in a study of breast tumors, draining lymph nodes, adjacent tissues. TCRdb redid the calling of the multiplex PCR reads with MiXCR, one entry per CDR3 protein. This table holds under 250,000 distinct CDR3 sequences, around 32% found once. Breast cancer patients provided tissue from their axillary draining lymph nodes. Sequencing used axillary lymph node tissue. All receptors come from a female donor with breast cancer. Some clones in this sample may be carry-over from other donors' samples.

This clonotype was seen at least ten times. V and J are TRBV6-5 and TRBJ1-4; D unclear. V gave up 2 bases and J gave up 4 bases, with 11 bases separating them. The CDR3 totals 15 residues. Germline V CDR1 and CDR2: MNHEY, SVGAGI. The CDR3 DNA is TGTGCCAGCAGTTACGGGAGAGGTATTAATGAAAAACTGTTTTTT. Amino acid sequence: CASSYGRGINEKLFF.

This clonotype was recorded a few times. Being one base from a much bigger clone, this may be a read error. This CDR3 is CASSLDRLGVQFF. The DNA of the CDR3 is TGTGCCAGCAGTCTGGACAGGTTGGGGGTGCAGTTCTTC. This chain uses TRBV6-5 with TRBJ2-1; the match to TRBD1 covers 7 bases. There are 13 residues in the CDR3. V shed 5 bases and J 12 bases; nucleotides not matched to a gene: 10. CDR1 is MNHEY, CDR2 SVGAGI, per germline.